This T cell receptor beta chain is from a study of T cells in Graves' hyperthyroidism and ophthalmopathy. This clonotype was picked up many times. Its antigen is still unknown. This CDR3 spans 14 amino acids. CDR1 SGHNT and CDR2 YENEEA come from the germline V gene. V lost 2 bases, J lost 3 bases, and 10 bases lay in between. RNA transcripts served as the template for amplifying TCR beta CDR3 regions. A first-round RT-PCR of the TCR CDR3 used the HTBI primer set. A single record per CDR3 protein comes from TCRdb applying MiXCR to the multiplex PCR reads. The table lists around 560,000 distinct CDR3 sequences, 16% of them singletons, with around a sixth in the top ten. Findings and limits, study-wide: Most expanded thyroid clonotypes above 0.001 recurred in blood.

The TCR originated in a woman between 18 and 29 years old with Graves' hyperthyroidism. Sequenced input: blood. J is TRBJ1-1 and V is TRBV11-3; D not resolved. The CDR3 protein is CASSLQARYTEAFF. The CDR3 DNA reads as TGTGCCAGCAGCTTACAGGCGCGGTACACTGAAGCTTTCTTT.